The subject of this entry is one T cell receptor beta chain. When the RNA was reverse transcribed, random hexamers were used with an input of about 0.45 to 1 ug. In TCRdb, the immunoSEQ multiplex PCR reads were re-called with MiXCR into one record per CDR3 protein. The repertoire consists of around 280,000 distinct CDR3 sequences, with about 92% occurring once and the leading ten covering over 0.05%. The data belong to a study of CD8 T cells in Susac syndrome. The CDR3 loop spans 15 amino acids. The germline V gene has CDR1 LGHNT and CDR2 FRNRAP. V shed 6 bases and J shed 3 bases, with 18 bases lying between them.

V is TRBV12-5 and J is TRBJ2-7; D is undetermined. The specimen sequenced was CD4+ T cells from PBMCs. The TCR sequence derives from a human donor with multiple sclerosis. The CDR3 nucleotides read TGTGCTAGTGGCCCAGGCGGAGCGCCCGTCTACGAGCAGTACTTC. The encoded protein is CASGPGGAPVYEQYF.